These 32 T cell receptor beta chains originate from one sample sequenced in a study of shared clonotypes between healthy human individuals. Naive CD8 cells lacked CD45RO, underwent positive selection for CCR7 and left out terminally differentiated effector memory CD45RA+ cells. The table came from immunoSEQ multiplex PCR; TCRdb's copy has only in-frame clones and leaves some out. This sample has millions of clones, with 90% to 95% found just once. Material: naive CD8+ T cells from PBMCs. All receptors derive from a man in his late teens or twenties in good health. Some clones in this sample may be carry-over from other donors' samples.

The V call is TRBV4-1, the J call TRBJ2-1, with D unresolved. Germline CDR1 MGHRA, CDR2 YSYEKL. V lost 0 bases and J lost 8, with 20 bases in between. The CDR3 runs to 17 residues. For the CDR3, the DNA is TGCGCCAGCAGCCAAGATATAGGGCCCTCCTTGGTGTATGAGCAGTTCTTC. Translation: CASSQDIGPSLVYEQFF.

This clone was picked up a small number of times. This chain joins TRBV7-9 and TRBJ2-3, with 12 bases aligning to TRBD2. J gave up 3 bases and V 5 bases, and 9 bases lay outside the gene matches. This CDR3 is built from 17 residues. Germline CDR1 and CDR2: SEHNR and FQNEAQ (reference sequence). The CDR3 reads CASSGRLAGEPTDTQYF. The CDR3, as DNA: TGTGCCAGCAGCGGAAGACTAGCGGGAGAGCCAACAGATACGCAGTATTTT.

The chain couples TRBV25-1 to TRBJ2-5; 10 nucleotides match TRBD1. The CDR3 sequence is 14 residues long. Germline assignment: CDR1 MGHDK and CDR2 SYGVNS. The J segment lost 4 bases and the V segment lost 4 bases, leaving 3 bases of the junction unmatched. This chain's CDR3 is CASSAGQGVETQYF. In DNA form, the CDR3 reads TGTGCCAGCAGTGCAGGACAGGGGGTAGAGACCCAGTACTTC.

The chain links TRBV19 to TRBJ2-7, with a possible D match to TRBD2 (5 bases). CDR3 length equals 13 residues. V lost 5 bases, J lost 5 bases, and 13 bases lay in between. Germline CDR1 reads LNHDA; CDR2 reads SQIVND (reference sequence). CDR3 residues: CASSSRGLDEQYF. In DNA form, the CDR3 reads TGTGCCAGTAGTTCGAGAGGACTGGACGAGCAGTACTTC.

The chain links TRBV5-6 to TRBJ2-1; 10 bases align to TRBD1. The CDR3 covers 18 residues. V gave up 0 bases and J gave up 0 bases; unmatched junction bases: 6. Germline CDR1 SGHDT, CDR2 YYEEEE. This chain's CDR3 is CASSLATGGLSSYNEQFF. The CDR3 DNA sequence: TGTGCCAGCAGCTTGGCGACAGGGGGCTTGAGCTCCTACAATGAGCAGTTCTTC.

This clone has more than one count but fewer than ten. The sample holds other DNA sequences that translate to the same CDR3. The chain has TRBV9 and TRBJ2-2; D is ambiguous. The V end was cut by 1 base, the J end by 3 bases, with 1 base between. This CDR3 contains 12 residues. Germline V gene lookup returns CDR1 SGDLS and CDR2 YYNGEE. The CDR3 loop reads CASSVHTGELFF. The CDR3, as DNA: TGTGCCAGCAGCGTACACACCGGGGAGCTGTTTTTT. The whole variable domain, remainder taken from reference TRBV9 and TRBJ2-2, is DSGVTQTPKHLITATGQRVTLRCSPRSGDLSVYWYQQSLDQGLQFLIQYYNGEERAKGNILERFSAQQFPDLHSELNLSSLELGDSALYFCASSVHTGELFFGEGSRLTVL.

Here the CDR3 reads CASSTGNSYEQYF. The CDR3 DNA follows: TGTGCCAGTAGCACAGGGAATTCCTACGAGCAGTACTTC. The V and J genes are TRBV19 and TRBJ2-7; D is possibly TRBD1 (6 bases). CDR1 LNHDA and CDR2 SQIVND come from the germline V gene (reference sequence). The V and J ends lost 6 bases and 1 base respectively, with 10 bases between them. CDR3 length: 13 residues.

This sequence joins TRBV7-6 and TRBJ2-6, with 7 bases matching TRBD1. Germline V CDR1 and CDR2: SGHVS, FNYEAQ. Trimming cost V 4 bases and J 0 bases; bases outside gene matches: 9. The length of the CDR3 is 18 residues. This CDR3 reads CASSSRQGEPSGANVLTF. The CDR3 nucleotides are TGTGCCAGCAGCTCGCGACAGGGTGAACCCTCTGGGGCCAACGTCCTGACTTTC.

This rearrangement joins TRBV27 to TRBJ1-5; no reliable D call. Per the germline V gene, CDR1 is MNHEY and CDR2 is SMNVEV (reference sequence). The CDR3 extends over 14 amino acids. The V gene lost 2 bases and the J gene lost 6 bases, with 11 bases spanning the gap. The CDR3 protein is CASSLVGSSQPQHF. The DNA for the CDR3 is TGTGCCAGCAGTTTAGTTGGCAGTAGTCAGCCCCAGCATTTT.

CDR3 bases: TGTGCCAGCAGTTTCGGGCTAGCGGGAATGGGAGATACGCAGTATTTT. Amino acid sequence: CASSFGLAGMGDTQYF. The chain recombines TRBV28 with TRBJ2-3; 9 nucleotides line up with TRBD2. The CDR3 spans 16 residues. CDR1 and CDR2 (germline): MDHEN, SYDVKM. V lost 3 bases and J lost 5; bases outside the gene matches: 9.

The chain links TRBV27 to TRBJ2-1, with D possibly matching TRBD2 (6 bases). Trimming cost V 3 bases and J 0 bases, with 15 bases left between them. CDR1 MNHEY and CDR2 SMNVEV come from the germline V gene (reference sequence). CDR3 size: 17 residues. The CDR3 is CASSFVRGAHSYNEQFF. The DNA for the CDR3 is TGTGCCAGCAGTTTTGTGCGGGGAGCCCACTCCTACAATGAGCAGTTCTTC.

This clone appeared a single time. This CDR3 is CSVVSPSGASSYEQYF. As DNA, the CDR3 is TGCAGCGTTGTGTCGCCTAGCGGAGCAAGCTCCTACGAGCAGTACTTC. The rearrangement links TRBV29-1 to TRBJ2-7, with 7 nucleotides matching TRBD2. The CDR3 is made up of 16 amino acids. V was clipped by 4 bases and J by 0 bases; unmatched bases: 12. Germline V lookup: CDR1 SQVTM, CDR2 ANQGSEA.

The chain combines TRBV11-2 with TRBJ2-7, with D maybe TRBD2 (7 bases). CDR1 and CDR2 from the germline V gene are SGHAT and FQNNGV. This CDR3 is 14 amino acids long. Trimming removed 1 base at V and 6 bases at J, with 13 bases between. The CDR3 here is CASSLVGGEGEQYF. CDR3 DNA sequence: TGTGCCAGCAGCTTAGTAGGGGGGGAGGGCGAGCAGTACTTC.

This clone showed up just once. The J gene is TRBJ2-1, the V gene TRBV28, with 12 nucleotides matching TRBD2. Germline assignment: CDR1 MDHEN and CDR2 SYDVKM. Trimming cost V 3 bases and J 0 bases; bases outside gene matches: 3. The CDR3 spans 17 residues. CDR3 in amino acids: CASSLVTSGSSYNEQFF. CDR3 nucleotides: TGTGCCAGCAGTTTGGTGACTAGCGGGAGCTCCTACAATGAGCAGTTCTTC. The whole variable domain, remainder taken from reference TRBV28 and TRBJ2-1, is DVKVTQSSRYLVKRTGEKVFLECVQDMDHENMFWYRQDPGLGLRLIYFSYDVKMKEKGDIPEGYSVSREKKERFSLILESASTNQTSMYLCASSLVTSGSSYNEQFFGPGTRLTVL.

The V call is TRBV30, the J call TRBJ2-5; D is unclear. CDR3 length: 13 residues. Deletions cut 0 bases from V and 11 bases from J, with 16 bases between. Looked up from germline, CDR1 is GTSNPN and CDR2 is SVGIG (reference sequence). The DNA of the CDR3 is TGTGCCTGGAGTGTAGGCCCGACGGCAGAGCAGTACTTC. This gives the protein CAWSVGPTAEQYF.

The chain has TRBV9 and TRBJ2-7, with TRBD2 matching 11 bases. The CDR3 extends over 15 amino acids. Germline CDR1 SGDLS, CDR2 YYNGEE. V was clipped by 0 bases and J by 7 bases; unmatched bases: 6. CDR3 sequence reads: CASSVDSGRAGEQYF. The CDR3 region has the DNA TGTGCCAGCAGCGTAGATAGCGGGAGGGCGGGGGAGCAGTACTTC. Variable domain in full (rest from reference TRBV9 and TRBJ2-7): DSGVTQTPKHLITATGQRVTLRCSPRSGDLSVYWYQQSLDQGLQFLIQYYNGEERAKGNILERFSAQQFPDLHSELNLSSLELGDSALYFCASSVDSGRAGEQYFGPGTRLTVT.

This clone was detected once. J is TRBJ2-7 and V is TRBV27; D possibly corresponds to TRBD2 (5 bases). This CDR3 has 13 residues. The V end lost 2 bases, the J end lost 7 bases, and 12 bases lay between the germline ends. CDR1 is MNHEY and CDR2 is SMNVEV in the germline V gene (reference sequence). CDR3 in DNA: TGTGCCAGCAGTTTAGTCGCAAGGGAGGAGCAGTACTTC. It is translated as CASSLVAREEQYF.

V is TRBV11-3 and J is TRBJ2-7; 11 bases are shared with TRBD2. CDR1 and CDR2 from the germline V gene are SGHNT and YENEEA. With V trimmed by 5 bases and J by 1 base, 4 bases remained unmatched. The CDR3 has 15 residues. The CDR3 DNA sequence: TGTGCCAGCAGCCCCAGGACTAGCGGGTCCTACGAGCAGTACTTC. Residues: CASSPRTSGSYEQYF.

The chain uses TRBV9 and TRBJ2-3; D not resolved. The V gene's germline CDR1 is SGDLS and CDR2 YYNGEE. The CDR3 runs 13 residues. Trimming took 4 bases from V and 1 from J, leaving 7 bases between them. CDR3 sequence (DNA): TGTGCCAGCAGCTCGGTCGGCACAGATACGCAGTATTTT. Its translation is CASSSVGTDTQYF.

V usage is TRBV6-1 and J usage is TRBJ1-5; possible D gene TRBD1, 5 bases. This CDR3 spans 14 amino acids. With 7 bases removed from V and 4 bases from J, the gap between germline ends came to 14 bases. Looked up from germline, CDR1 is MNHNS and CDR2 is SASEGT. CDR3 sequence: CASTVTVANQPQHF. Here the CDR3 DNA reads TGTGCCAGCACCGTGACAGTAGCAAATCAGCCCCAGCATTTT.

Only a few counts were recorded for this clone. J is TRBJ2-5 and V is TRBV4-1; a possible D gene is TRBD1 (6 bases). There are 17 residues in the CDR3. The germline V gene has CDR1 MGHRA and CDR2 YSYEKL. The germline V and J ends were trimmed by 0 bases and 1 base, with 15 bases remaining between them. CDR3: CASSQEPRGAAQETQYF. CDR3 coding DNA: TGCGCCAGCAGCCAAGAACCCAGGGGCGCTGCCCAAGAGACCCAGTACTTC.

The chain combines TRBV27 with TRBJ1-5; D is ambiguous. From germline, CDR1 is MNHEY and CDR2 SMNVEV (reference sequence). V lost 2 bases, J lost 5 bases, and 7 bases lay in between. The CDR3 has 13 amino acids. CDR3 sequence (DNA): TGTGCCAGCAGTTTAATTGGGGATCAGCCCCAGCATTTT. Translating it yields CASSLIGDQPQHF.

Turning to this clone: The junction departs from germline at one end; a sequencing error may be responsible. This chain links TRBV2 with TRBJ2-3; tentatively, D is TRBD2 (6 bases). This CDR3 is built from 15 residues. Germline V lookup: CDR1 SNHLY, CDR2 FYNNEI. The CDR3 loop is CASREASDLTDTQYF. The CDR3 nucleotides read TGTGCCAGCAGAGAAGCTAGCGACCTCACAGATACGCAGTATTTT.

CDR3 amino acids: CASSYSAPARRGGYTF. The CDR3 nucleotides read TGTGCCAGCAGTTACTCGGCTCCGGCCAGAAGGGGTGGCTACACCTTC. The chain employs TRBV6-5 and TRBJ1-2, with TRBD1 as a possible D gene (5 bases). The CDR3 totals 16 residues. The germline V gene encodes CDR1 MNHEY and CDR2 SVGAGI. The ends were cut back, 0 bases at V and 7 bases at J, with 18 bases in the middle.

The chain recombines TRBV9 with TRBJ2-1; tentatively, D is TRBD2 (5 bases). The length of the CDR3 is 15 residues. Trimming cost V 2 bases and J 0 bases, with 9 bases left between them. Germline V lookup: CDR1 SGDLS, CDR2 YYNGEE. The CDR3 DNA is TGTGCCAGCAGCGTGGGTCGGGACTCCTACAATGAGCAGTTCTTC. This translates into CASSVGRDSYNEQFF.

The J gene is TRBJ2-7, the V gene TRBV19, with 7 bases identical to TRBD1. This CDR3 spans 14 amino acids. Trimming cost V 6 bases and J 0 bases; bases outside gene matches: 5. The germline V gene has CDR1 LNHDA and CDR2 SQIVND (reference sequence). DNA of the CDR3: TGTGCCAGTAGGTGGACAGGCAGCTCCTACGAGCAGTACTTC. Translation gives CASRWTGSSYEQYF.

V and J are TRBV30 and TRBJ1-4; D unclear. Trimming left V 2 bases short and J 4 bases short, with 11 bases between. The CDR3 contains 14 residues. Germline V gene sequence: CDR1 GTSNPN, CDR2 SVGIG (reference sequence). The CDR3 sequence: CAWSTGPVNEKLFF. DNA of the CDR3: TGTGCCTGGAGTACTGGACCGGTTAATGAAAAACTGTTTTTT.

This chain uses TRBV18 with TRBJ1-2; no firm D call. This CDR3 contains 14 residues. Trimming shortened V by 4 bases and J by 3 bases, and 12 bases separated the two germline ends. Germline values: CDR1 KGHSH, CDR2 LQKENI. CDR3 DNA sequence: TGTGCCAGCTCACAGCGGACGGAATACTATGGCTACACCTTC. Translation: CASSQRTEYYGYTF.

This clone has just a few counts. The chain recombines TRBV4-1 with TRBJ1-1; 8 nucleotides line up with TRBD1. This CDR3 contains 16 residues. V trimming: 0 bases; J trimming: 5 bases; junction bases outside the gene matches: 8. Germline CDR1 is MGHRA and CDR2 is YSYEKL. The CDR3 DNA is TGCGCCAGCAGCCAAGATCGAGTGACAGGGGTGACTGAAGCTTTCTTT. It translates to CASSQDRVTGVTEAFF.

Turning to this clone: Other DNA sequences in this specimen translate into the identical CDR3. This CDR3 reads CSVVGGANYGYTF. CDR3 DNA sequence: TGCAGCGTCGTGGGGGGCGCTAACTATGGCTACACCTTC. The V call is TRBV29-1, the J call TRBJ1-2, with D tentatively TRBD1 (6 bases). Trimming took 6 bases from V and 0 from J, leaving 11 bases between them. The germline V gene has CDR1 SQVTM and CDR2 ANQGSEA. CDR3 length equals 13 residues. The whole variable domain, remainder taken from reference TRBV29-1 and TRBJ1-2, is SAVISQKPSRDICQRGTSLTIQCQVDSQVTMMFWYRQQPGQSLTLIATANQGSEATYESGFVIDKFPISRPNLTFSTLTVSNMSPEDSSIYLCSVVGGANYGYTFGSGTRLTVV.

V gene TRBV6-6 combines with J gene TRBJ1-1; unclear D gene. The CDR3 loop spans 15 amino acids. Germline assignment: CDR1 MNHNY and CDR2 SVGAGI (reference sequence). Trimming took 2 bases from V and 1 from J, leaving 11 bases between them. CDR3 protein: CASSYLGIGNTEAFF. The CDR3, as DNA: TGTGCCAGCAGTTACCTAGGCATCGGGAACACTGAAGCTTTCTTT.

This rearrangement joins TRBV27 to TRBJ1-5, with D unclear. Trimming shortened V by 3 bases and J by 4 bases, and 13 bases separated the two germline ends. This CDR3 is 15 amino acids long. Germline V gene data show CDR1 as MNHEY and CDR2 as SMNVEV (reference sequence). The CDR3, as DNA: TGTGCCAGCAGTTTCTTCGGGATTGGGAATCAGCCCCAGCATTTT. This encodes CASSFFGIGNQPQHF.